One and the same sample provided the 5 T cell receptor beta chains below, sequenced in a study of blood T cell repertoires in COVID-19. Assay used: immunoSEQ multiplex PCR; TCRdb lists only in-frame clones, some missing. The sample shows 110,000 to 150,000 clones, 88% of them seen only once. The sequenced material came from peripheral blood. The receptors derive from a woman aged 55-69 years with acute or convalescent COVID-19.

This clone appeared a few times. The genes are TRBV7-2 and TRBJ1-5; no firm D call. From germline, CDR1 is SGHTA and CDR2 FQGNSA. V dropped 5 bases and J dropped 0 bases, with 11 bases sitting between them. The CDR3 spans 15 residues. The CDR3 here is CASSQFSNSNQPQHF. Here the CDR3 DNA reads TGTGCCAGCAGCCAATTCAGTAATAGCAATCAGCCCCAGCATTTT.

The chain is built from TRBV7-9 and TRBJ2-7, with no clear D. V lost 4 bases and J 7 bases, leaving 11 bases between the germline ends. CDR1 is SEHNR and CDR2 is FQNEAQ in the germline V gene (reference sequence). This CDR3 comprises 12 residues. This CDR3 reads CASSSYPREQYF. The DNA of the CDR3 is TGTGCCAGCAGCTCTTACCCTAGAGAGCAGTACTTC.

The V and J genes are TRBV10-3 and TRBJ2-3; maybe TRBD2 (7 bases). CDR3 length: 14 residues. The germline V and J ends were trimmed by 5 bases and 2 bases, with 11 bases remaining between them. Germline V gives CDR1 ENHRY, CDR2 SYGVKD. The CDR3 sequence is CAISRGGDTDTQYF. CDR3 coding DNA: TGTGCCATCAGTCGAGGGGGGGACACAGATACGCAGTATTTT.

The chain couples TRBV19 to TRBJ2-5; 7 nucleotides align to TRBD1. The ends lost 7 bases at V and 3 bases at J; junction bases unmatched: 14. Per the germline V gene, CDR1 is LNHDA and CDR2 is SQIVND (reference sequence). This CDR3 contains 16 residues. CDR3 bases: TGTGCCAGTAACCCAGACAGGGAAAGGAAAGAAGAGACCCAGTACTTC. Residues: CASNPDRERKEETQYF.

This clone was seen only a few times. V gene TRBV2 combines with J gene TRBJ2-1; 10 nucleotides agree with TRBD1. J gave up 9 bases and V 1 base, and 3 bases lay outside the gene matches. The germline gives CDR1 SNHLY, CDR2 FYNNEI. The CDR3 extends over 14 amino acids. DNA for the CDR3: TGTGCCAGCAGTGAAGGACAGGGGGCGCGTGAGCAGTTCTTC. Translation gives CASSEGQGAREQFF.